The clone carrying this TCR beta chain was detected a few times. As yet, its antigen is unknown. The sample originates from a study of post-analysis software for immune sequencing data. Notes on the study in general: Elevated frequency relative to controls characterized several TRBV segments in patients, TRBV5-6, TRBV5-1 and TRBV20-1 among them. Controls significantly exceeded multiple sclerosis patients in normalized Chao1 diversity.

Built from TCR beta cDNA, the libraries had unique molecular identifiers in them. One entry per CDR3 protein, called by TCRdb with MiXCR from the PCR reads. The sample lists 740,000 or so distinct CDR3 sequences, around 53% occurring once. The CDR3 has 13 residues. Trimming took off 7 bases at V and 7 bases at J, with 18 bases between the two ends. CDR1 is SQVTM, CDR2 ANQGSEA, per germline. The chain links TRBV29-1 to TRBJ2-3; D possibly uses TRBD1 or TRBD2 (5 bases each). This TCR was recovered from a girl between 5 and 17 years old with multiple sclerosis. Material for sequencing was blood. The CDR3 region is CSAEAGPGNTQYF. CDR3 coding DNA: TGCAGCGCGGAAGCAGGGCCCGGGAATACGCAGTATTTT.